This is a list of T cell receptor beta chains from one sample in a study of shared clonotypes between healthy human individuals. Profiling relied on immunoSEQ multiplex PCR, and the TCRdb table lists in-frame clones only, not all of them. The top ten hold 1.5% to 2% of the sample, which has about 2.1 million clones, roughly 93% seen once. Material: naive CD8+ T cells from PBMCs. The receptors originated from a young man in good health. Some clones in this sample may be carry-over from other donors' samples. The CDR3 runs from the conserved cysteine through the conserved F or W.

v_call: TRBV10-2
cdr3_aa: CASSDRSRTGGYEQYF

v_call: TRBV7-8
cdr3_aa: CASSLGAGNSYNEQFF

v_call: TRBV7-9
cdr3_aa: CASSSGQGIHEQYF

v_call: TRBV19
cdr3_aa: CASSIVGFYTEAFF

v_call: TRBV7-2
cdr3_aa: CASSLEGLTGNTIYF

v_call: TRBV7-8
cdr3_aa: CASSSKDFAGRSSYEQYF

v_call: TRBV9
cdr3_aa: CASSVEGQTQETQYF

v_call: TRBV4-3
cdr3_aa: CASSQNFKAEDDTEAFF

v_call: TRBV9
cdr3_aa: CASSGLNEQFF

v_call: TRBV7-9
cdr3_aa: CASSLVVTRDTEAFF

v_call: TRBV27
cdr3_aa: CASRPGNTGELFF

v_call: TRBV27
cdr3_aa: CASSSLTGESIYEQYF

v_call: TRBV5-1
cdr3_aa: CASSLSANPVYGYTF

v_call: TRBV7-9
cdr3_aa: CASSSSWSGSANEKLFF

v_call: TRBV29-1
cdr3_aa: CSVEVYNEQFF

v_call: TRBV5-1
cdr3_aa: CASSLGLAGYYEQYF

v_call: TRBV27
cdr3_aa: CASSLYGGFGEQFF

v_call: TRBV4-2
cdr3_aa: CASSQEGQRRDTQYF

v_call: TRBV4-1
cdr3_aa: CASSPSGSVDEQFF